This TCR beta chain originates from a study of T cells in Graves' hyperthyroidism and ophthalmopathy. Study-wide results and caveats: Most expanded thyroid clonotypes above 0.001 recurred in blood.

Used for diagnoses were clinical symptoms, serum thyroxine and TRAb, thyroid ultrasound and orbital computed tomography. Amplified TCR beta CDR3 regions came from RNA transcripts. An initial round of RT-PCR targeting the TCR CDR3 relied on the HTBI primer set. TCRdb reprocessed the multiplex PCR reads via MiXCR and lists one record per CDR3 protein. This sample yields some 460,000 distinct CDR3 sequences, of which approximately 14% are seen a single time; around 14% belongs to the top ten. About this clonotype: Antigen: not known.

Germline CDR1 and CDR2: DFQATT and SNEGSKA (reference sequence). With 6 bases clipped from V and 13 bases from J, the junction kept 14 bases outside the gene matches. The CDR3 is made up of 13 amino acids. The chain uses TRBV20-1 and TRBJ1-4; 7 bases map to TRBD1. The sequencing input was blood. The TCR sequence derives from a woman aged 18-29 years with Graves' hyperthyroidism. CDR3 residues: CSAPRDSREGLFF. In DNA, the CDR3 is TGCAGTGCACCCAGGGACAGTCGAGAGGGACTGTTTTTT.